This T cell receptor (beta chain) was sequenced during a study of PD-1 blockade in mismatch repair-deficient tumors. The length of the CDR3 is 15 residues. V was clipped by 2 bases and J by 2 bases, with 13 bases between them. In germline, CDR1 is SGDLS, CDR2 YYNGEE. Assay used: immunoSEQ multiplex PCR; TCRdb lists only in-frame clones, some missing. The repertoire holds tens of thousands of clones, with around 80% as singletons. The sequence was obtained from an adult with mismatch repair-deficient cancer. The chain links TRBV9 to TRBJ1-2; maybe TRBD1 (5 bases). The sample was peripheral blood, taken 4 weeks after starting pembrolizumab. The CDR3 protein is CASSVRSTENYGYTF. CDR3 in DNA: TGTGCCAGCAGCGTCCGGTCGACAGAGAACTATGGCTACACCTTC.